One and the same sample provided the 5 T cell receptor beta chains below, sequenced in a study of T-cell memory formation after mild COVID-19. TCRdb ran MiXCR on the 5' RACE reads and lists one entry per CDR3 protein. The sample consists of more than 450,000 distinct CDR3 sequences, roughly 18% of them appearing once. Sequences were obtained from PBMCs or a T cell subset sorted from them (not recorded which). These receptors all come from an adult woman who had mild COVID-19 (a few samples of this study predate the infection). Cell type and time point are not known.

This clonotype was recorded many times. The chain joins TRBV20-1 to TRBJ2-3; possibly TRBD1 or TRBD2 for D (5 bases each). CDR3 size: 17 residues. Trimming shortened V by 0 bases and J by 4 bases, and 20 bases separated the two germline ends. Germline V gene sequence: CDR1 DFQATT, CDR2 SNEGSKA (reference sequence). The CDR3: CSARDGDRGFSADTQYF. Here the CDR3 DNA reads TGCAGTGCTAGAGATGGGGACCGTGGTTTTTCGGCAGATACGCAGTATTTT.

The rearrangement joins TRBV15 to TRBJ1-4, with D perhaps matching TRBD1 (5 bases). This CDR3 comprises 15 residues. Deletions cut 0 bases from V and 2 bases from J, with 7 bases between. Germline assignment: CDR1 LNHNV and CDR2 YYDKDF (reference sequence). The CDR3 protein is CATSRDQGTNEKLFF. The CDR3 DNA follows: TGTGCCACCAGCAGAGACCAGGGCACTAATGAAAAACTGTTTTTT.

The V gene is TRBV4-1, the J gene TRBJ2-7, with no clear D. Germline CDR1 MGHRA, CDR2 YSYEKL. This CDR3 comprises 15 residues. The ends were cut back, 1 base at V and 5 bases at J, with 15 bases in the middle. The CDR3 DNA follows: TGCGCCAGCAGCCAAGGCCGGTCCCTCAACCACGAGCAGTACTTC. Protein: CASSQGRSLNHEQYF.

V and J are TRBV20-1 and TRBJ1-2; 7 bases fit TRBD1. The V gene's germline CDR1 is DFQATT and CDR2 SNEGSKA (reference sequence). The CDR3 is 14 amino acids. The J segment lost 2 bases and the V segment lost 6 bases, leaving 9 bases of the junction unmatched. The CDR3: CSASGGTMNYGYTF. The CDR3 nucleotides are TGCAGTGCCTCAGGGGGAACGATGAACTATGGCTACACCTTC.

V gene TRBV7-6 combines with J gene TRBJ2-7; no definite D call. Germline values: CDR1 SGHVS, CDR2 FNYEAQ. The length of the CDR3 is 13 residues. The V gene lost 4 bases and the J gene lost 4 bases, with 11 bases spanning the gap. The chain's CDR3 is CASSSYYTYEQYF. The CDR3 coding sequence is TGTGCCAGCAGCTCATACTACACATACGAGCAGTACTTC.